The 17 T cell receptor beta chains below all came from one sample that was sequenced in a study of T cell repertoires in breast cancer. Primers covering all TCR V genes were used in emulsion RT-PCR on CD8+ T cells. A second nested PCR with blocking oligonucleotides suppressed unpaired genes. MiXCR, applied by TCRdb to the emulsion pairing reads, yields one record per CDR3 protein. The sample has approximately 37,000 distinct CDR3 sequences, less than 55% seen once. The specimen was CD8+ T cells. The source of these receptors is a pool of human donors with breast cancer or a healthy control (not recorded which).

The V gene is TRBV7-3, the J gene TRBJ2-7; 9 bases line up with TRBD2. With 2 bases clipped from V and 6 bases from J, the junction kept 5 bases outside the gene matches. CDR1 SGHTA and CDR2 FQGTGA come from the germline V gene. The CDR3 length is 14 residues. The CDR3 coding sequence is TGTGCCAGCAGCTTAGGCGGGAGGGCCTCCGAGCAGTACTTC. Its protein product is CASSLGGRASEQYF.

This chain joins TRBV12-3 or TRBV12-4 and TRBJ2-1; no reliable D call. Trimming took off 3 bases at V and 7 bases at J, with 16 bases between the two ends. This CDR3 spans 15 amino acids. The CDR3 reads CASSFGERPLNEQFF. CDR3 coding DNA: TGTGCCAGCAGTTTTGGGGAACGTCCCCTAAATGAGCAGTTCTTC.

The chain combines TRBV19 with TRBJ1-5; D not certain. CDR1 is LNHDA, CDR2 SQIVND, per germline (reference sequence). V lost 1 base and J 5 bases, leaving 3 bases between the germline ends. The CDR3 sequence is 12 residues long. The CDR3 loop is CASSIADQPQHF. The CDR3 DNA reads TGTGCCAGTAGTATAGCGGATCAGCCCCAGCATTTT.

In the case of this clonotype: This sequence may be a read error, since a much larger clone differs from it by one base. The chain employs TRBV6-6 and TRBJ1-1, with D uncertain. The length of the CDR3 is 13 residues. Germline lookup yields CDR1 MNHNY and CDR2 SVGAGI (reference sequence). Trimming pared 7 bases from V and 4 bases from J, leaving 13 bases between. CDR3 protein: CASIRHESTEAFF. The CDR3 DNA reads TGTGCCAGCATTAGGCACGAGAGCACTGAAGCTTTCTTT.

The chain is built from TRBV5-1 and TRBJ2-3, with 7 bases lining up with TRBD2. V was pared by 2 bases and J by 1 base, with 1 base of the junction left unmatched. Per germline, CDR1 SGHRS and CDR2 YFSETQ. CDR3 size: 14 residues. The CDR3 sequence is CASSFREGTDTQYF. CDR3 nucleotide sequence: TGCGCCAGCAGCTTCCGGGAGGGCACAGATACGCAGTATTTT. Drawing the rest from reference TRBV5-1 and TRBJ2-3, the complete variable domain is KAGVTQTPRYLIKTRGQQVTLSCSPISGHRSVSWYQQTPGQGLQFLFEYFSETQRNKGNFPGRFSGRQFSNSRSEMNVSTLELGDSALYLCASSFREGTDTQYFGPGTRLTVL.

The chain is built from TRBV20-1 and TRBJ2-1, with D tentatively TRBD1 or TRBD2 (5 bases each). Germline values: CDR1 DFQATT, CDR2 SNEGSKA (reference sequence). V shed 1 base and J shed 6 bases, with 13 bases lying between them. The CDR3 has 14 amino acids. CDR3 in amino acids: CSARAPWGSNEQFF. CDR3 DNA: TGCAGTGCTAGAGCCCCGTGGGGGAGCAATGAGCAGTTCTTC.

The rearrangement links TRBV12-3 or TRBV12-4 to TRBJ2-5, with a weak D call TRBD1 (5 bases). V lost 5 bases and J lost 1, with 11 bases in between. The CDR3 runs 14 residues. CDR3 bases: TGTGCCAGCAGTCACCAGGGTCCCCAAGAGACCCAGTACTTC. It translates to CASSHQGPQETQYF.

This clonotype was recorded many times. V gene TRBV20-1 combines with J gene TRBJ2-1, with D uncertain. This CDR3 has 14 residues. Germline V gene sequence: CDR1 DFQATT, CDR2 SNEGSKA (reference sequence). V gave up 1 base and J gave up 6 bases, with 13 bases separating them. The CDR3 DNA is TGCAGTGCTAGAGTCGGACGTATGATCAATGAGCAGTTCTTC. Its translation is CSARVGRMINEQFF.

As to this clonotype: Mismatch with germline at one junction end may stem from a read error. The CDR3 DNA is TGTGCCAGCAGTTTCGGGACGGCAAAATTGATCTTC. This sequence encodes CASSFGTAKLIF. The chain carries TRBV28 and TRBJ2-1; D assignment may be TRBD1 or TRBD2 (5 bases each). The V gene's germline CDR1 is MDHEN and CDR2 SYDVKM. This CDR3 is built from 12 residues.

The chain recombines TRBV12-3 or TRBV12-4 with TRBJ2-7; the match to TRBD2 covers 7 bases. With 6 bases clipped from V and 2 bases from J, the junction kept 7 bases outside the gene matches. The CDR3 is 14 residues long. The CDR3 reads CASSPGGSPYEQYF. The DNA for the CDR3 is TGTGCCAGCAGCCCCGGGGGGTCCCCCTACGAGCAGTACTTC.

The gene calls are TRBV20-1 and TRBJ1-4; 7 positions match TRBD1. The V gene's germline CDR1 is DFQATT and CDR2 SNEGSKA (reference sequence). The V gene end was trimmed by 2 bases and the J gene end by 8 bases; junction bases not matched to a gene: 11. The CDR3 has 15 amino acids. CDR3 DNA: TGCAGTGCTAGACGCGGACAGGCCCTGAGGGAAAAACTGTTTTTT. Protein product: CSARRGQALREKLFF.

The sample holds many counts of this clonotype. This chain's CDR3 is CASSSGPEANYGYTF. CDR3 bases: TGTGCCAGCAGTTCCGGACCTGAAGCTAACTATGGCTACACCTTC. The chain uses TRBV6-2 or TRBV6-3 and TRBJ1-2, with unresolved D. Deletions cut 4 bases from V and 0 bases from J, with 12 bases between. The CDR3 sequence is 15 residues long. Germline V lookup: CDR1 MNHEY, CDR2 SVGEGT.

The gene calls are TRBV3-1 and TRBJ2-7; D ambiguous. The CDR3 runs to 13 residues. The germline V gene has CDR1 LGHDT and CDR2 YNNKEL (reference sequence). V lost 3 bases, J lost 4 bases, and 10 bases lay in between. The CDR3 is CASSHHRAYEQYF. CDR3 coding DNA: TGTGCCAGCAGCCATCACAGAGCGTACGAGCAGTACTTC.

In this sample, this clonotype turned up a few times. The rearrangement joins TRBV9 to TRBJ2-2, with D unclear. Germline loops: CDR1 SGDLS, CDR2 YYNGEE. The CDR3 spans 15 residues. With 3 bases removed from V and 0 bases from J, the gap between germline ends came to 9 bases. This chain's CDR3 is CASSAVPANTGELFF. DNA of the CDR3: TGTGCCAGCAGCGCAGTGCCCGCGAACACCGGGGAGCTGTTTTTT.

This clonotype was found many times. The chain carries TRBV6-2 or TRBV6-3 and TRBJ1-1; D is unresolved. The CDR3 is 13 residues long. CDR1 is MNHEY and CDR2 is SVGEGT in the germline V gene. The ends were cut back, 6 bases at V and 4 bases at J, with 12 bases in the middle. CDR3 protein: CASSLGSVTEAFF. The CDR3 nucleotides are TGTGCCAGCAGCCTTGGGTCAGTCACTGAAGCTTTCTTT.

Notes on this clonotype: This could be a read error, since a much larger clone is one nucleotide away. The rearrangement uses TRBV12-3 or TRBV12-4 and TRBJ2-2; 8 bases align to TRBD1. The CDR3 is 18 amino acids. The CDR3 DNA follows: TGTGCCAGCAGTTTATATTGGACAGGGACCGCGAACACCGGGGGGCTGTTTTTT. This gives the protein CASSLYWTGTANTGGLFF.

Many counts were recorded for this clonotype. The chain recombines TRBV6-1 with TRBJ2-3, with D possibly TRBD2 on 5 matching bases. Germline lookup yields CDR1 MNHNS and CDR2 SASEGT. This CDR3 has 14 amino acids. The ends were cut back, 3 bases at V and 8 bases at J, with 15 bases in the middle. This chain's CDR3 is CASSESRPAGTQYF. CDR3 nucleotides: TGTGCCAGCAGTGAGTCTAGACCGGCGGGTACGCAGTATTTT.